This passage covers 11 T cell receptor beta chains from one sample sequenced in a study of CD8 T cells in ankylosing spondylitis. TCRdb re-analysed the 5' RACE reads in MiXCR, keeping a single row per CDR3 protein. The table lists 200,000 to 300,000 distinct CDR3 sequences, 20% to 30% of them singletons. Input material: blood, either unsorted or a sorted T cell fraction (not recorded which). The receptors originated from a male donor with ankylosing spondylitis or in good health (not recorded which).

This clonotype was seen more than once but under ten times. At one end the junction does not follow the germline gene, possibly because of a read error. This chain connects TRBV7-7 to TRBJ2-1; possible D gene TRBD2, 5 bases. The germline CDR1 and CDR2 sequences are SSHAT and FNYEAQ (reference sequence). The CDR3 sequence is 16 residues long. CDR3 sequence reads: CASSLASPSSYNEQFF. CDR3 coding DNA: TGTGCTAGCAGCTTAGCTAGCCCCAGCTCCTACAATGAGCAGTTCTTC.

This clonotype has just a few counts. The rearrangement uses TRBV20-1 and TRBJ2-5; unclear D gene. The CDR3 spans 15 residues. Trimming cost V 0 bases and J 7 bases, with 18 bases left between them. CDR1 DFQATT and CDR2 SNEGSKA come from the germline V gene (reference sequence). The CDR3 region has the DNA TGCAGTGCTAGAGATAATTTTCCCCAGTTCGCGACCCAGTACTTC. Protein product: CSARDNFPQFATQYF.

This clonotype was observed a few times. The chain couples TRBV20-1 to TRBJ2-3; TRBD1 agrees at 11 bases. The CDR3 has 14 amino acids. Germline V gene data show CDR1 as DFQATT and CDR2 as SNEGSKA (reference sequence). J was trimmed by 2 bases and V by 6 bases; bases with no gene match: 4. The CDR3: CSARTGGDTDTQYF. The CDR3 DNA reads TGCAGTGCAAGGACAGGGGGCGACACAGATACGCAGTATTTT.

The chain employs TRBV12-3 or TRBV12-4 and TRBJ2-3; D might be TRBD2 (5 bases). V dropped 5 bases and J dropped 4 bases, with 16 bases sitting between them. The length of the CDR3 is 15 residues. In DNA form, the CDR3 reads TGTGCCAGCAGTCCCCGGGGAAGCTGGGCAGATACGCAGTATTTT. Protein: CASSPRGSWADTQYF.

The sample holds a few counts of this clonotype. The chain combines TRBV11-2 with TRBJ2-6, with D maybe TRBD1 (6 bases). Germline assignment: CDR1 SGHAT and CDR2 FQNNGV. CDR3 length: 17 residues. Trimming removed 2 bases from V and 0 bases from J, with 11 bases in between. CDR3 sequence: CASSLITGSSGANVLTF. The CDR3 coding sequence is TGTGCCAGCAGCTTAATTACAGGGAGCTCTGGGGCCAACGTCCTGACTTTC.

This clonotype has a count of ten or more. The chain has TRBV29-1 and TRBJ2-7; D gene ambiguous. This CDR3 region has 12 residues. Per the germline V gene, CDR1 is SQVTM and CDR2 is ANQGSEA. Between the trimmed V and J ends, which lost 7 bases and 2 bases, there was a span of 12 bases. Written as DNA, the CDR3 is TGCAGCGCTATAACACCACCCTACGAGCAGTACTTC. It specifies CSAITPPYEQYF.

This chain joins TRBV10-3 and TRBJ2-7, with 10 positions matching TRBD1. Germline CDR1 is ENHRY and CDR2 is SYGVKD. CDR3 size: 13 residues. Trimming took 6 bases from V and 9 from J; bases not matched to a gene: 8. DNA of the CDR3: TGTGCCATCAGGGGGGACAGGGGTGGAGGGCAGTACTTC. Residues: CAIRGDRGGGQYF.

The count of this clonotype is one. V gene TRBV4-2 combines with J gene TRBJ2-1; 14 nucleotides match TRBD2. Germline V lookup: CDR1 LGHNA, CDR2 YNFKEQ. CDR3 length: 16 amino acids. V lost 4 bases to trimming and J lost 6 bases; unmatched junction nucleotides: 5. The CDR3 sequence is CASSREGTSGGNEQFF. The CDR3 DNA reads TGTGCCAGCAGCCGAGAGGGGACTAGCGGGGGCAATGAGCAGTTCTTC.

This clonotype was observed at least ten times. V gene TRBV12-3 or TRBV12-4 combines with J gene TRBJ2-2; D unclear. The CDR3 runs to 12 residues. V was clipped by 3 bases and J by 6 bases, with 5 bases between them. In DNA form, the CDR3 reads TGTGCCAGCAGTTTTCCCTCCGGGGAGCTGTTTTTT. Residues: CASSFPSGELFF.

The V call is TRBV28, the J call TRBJ2-7, with TRBD2 matching 7 bases. There are 13 residues in the CDR3. With 6 bases clipped from V and 3 bases from J, the junction kept 5 bases outside the gene matches. CDR1 and CDR2 from the germline V gene are MDHEN and SYDVKM. CDR3 loop: CASRLAASYEQYF. For the CDR3, the DNA is TGTGCCAGCAGGCTAGCGGCGAGCTACGAGCAGTACTTC.

This chain connects TRBV20-1 to TRBJ2-5; D perhaps matches TRBD2 (6 bases). Germline CDR1 and CDR2: DFQATT and SNEGSKA (reference sequence). The CDR3 has 13 residues. Trimming left V 0 bases short and J 4 bases short, with 9 bases between. In DNA form, the CDR3 reads TGCAGTGCTAGAGACGGAGGGATAGAGACCCAGTACTTC. Protein: CSARDGGIETQYF.